Below, 10 T cell receptor beta chains from the same sample are listed, as sequenced in a study of blood T cell repertoires in COVID-19. Here immunoSEQ multiplex PCR was the method, and the copy in TCRdb shows in-frame clones only, minus some. The data show a few hundred thousand clones, about 85% seen once. Sequencing was done on a sample of peripheral blood. Every receptor here comes from a young woman with acute or convalescent COVID-19.

This clone was recorded only once. The V and J genes are TRBV4-2 and TRBJ2-1; TRBD2 matches at 9 bases. The V gene's germline CDR1 is LGHNA and CDR2 YNFKEQ. CDR3 length: 17 amino acids. V trimming: 0 bases; J trimming: 5 bases; junction bases outside the gene matches: 8. CDR3 nucleotide sequence: TGTGCCAGCAGCCAAGATTTAGCCAGCGGGGGGCACAATGAGCAGTTCTTC. Translation gives CASSQDLASGGHNEQFF.

The chain combines TRBV6-6 with TRBJ2-3; the D gene is possibly TRBD2 (5 bases). The CDR3 is made up of 14 amino acids. V was pared by 1 base and J by 3 bases, with 8 bases between. CDR1 is MNHNY, CDR2 SVGAGI, per germline (reference sequence). The CDR3 bases are TGTGCCAGCAGTTACTTGAGCGGTACAGATACGCAGTATTTT. This encodes CASSYLSGTDTQYF.

The chain is built from TRBV2 and TRBJ1-2; D is unclear. Trimming took 7 bases from V and 4 from J, leaving 25 bases between them. The length of the CDR3 is 17 residues. Germline loops: CDR1 SNHLY, CDR2 FYNNEI. CDR3 bases: TGTGCCAGCACCCTGCGGCCGGCCAGCCGGACTACCTATGGCTACACCTTC. Translation gives CASTLRPASRTTYGYTF.

The chain carries TRBV6-5 and TRBJ1-3; D gene ambiguous. The CDR3 length is 16 residues. Germline V lookup: CDR1 MNHEY, CDR2 SVGAGI. V gave up 4 bases and J gave up 0 bases, with 13 bases separating them. In nucleotides, the CDR3 is TGTGCCAGCAGTTTCGGACTCATCGGCTCTGGAAACACCATATATTTT. Translating it yields CASSFGLIGSGNTIYF.

V is TRBV10-1 and J is TRBJ1-6; the D gene is possibly TRBD1 (6 bases). Germline loops: CDR1 WNHNN, CDR2 SYGVQD (reference sequence). CDR3 size: 16 residues. V was trimmed by 2 bases and J by 9 bases, leaving 17 bases between them. CDR3 sequence (DNA): TGCGCCAGCAGTGAGACCGCAACAGGGACGGGTTCACCCCTCCACTTT. This encodes CASSETATGTGSPLHF.

On this clone itself: A read error is possible here, since a much larger clone lies one base away. The identical CDR3 is also encoded by other nucleotide sequences in the sample. The chain is built from TRBV24-1 and TRBJ2-2; D might be TRBD1 (6 bases). In germline, CDR1 is KGHDR, CDR2 SFDVKD. Trimming removed 4 bases from V and 0 bases from J, with 8 bases in between. The CDR3 contains 15 residues. The CDR3 bases are TGTGCCACCAGTGAGGGGGACACGAACACCGGGGAGCTGTTTTTT. This translates into CATSEGDTNTGELFF.

With respect to this clone: A read error may account for a junction end that differs from germline. The gene calls are TRBV7-9 and TRBJ2-7; 11 bases are a match to TRBD2. The CDR3 consists of 16 residues. The germline gives CDR1 SEHNR, CDR2 FQNEAQ (reference sequence). Here the CDR3 DNA reads TGTGCCAGCAGCGTAGCGGGGGGGCTTAGGACCTACGAGCAGTACTTC. It encodes CASSVAGGLRTYEQYF.

This sequence joins TRBV7-3 and TRBJ2-3; weak D call: TRBD2 (6 bases). Trimming removed 0 bases from V and 2 bases from J, with 12 bases in between. The CDR3 sequence is 16 residues long. Germline V gives CDR1 SGHTA, CDR2 FQGTGA. CDR3 amino acids: CASSLTGGSYTDTQYF. Here the CDR3 DNA reads TGTGCCAGCAGCTTAACGGGAGGATCATACACAGATACGCAGTATTTT. Drawing the rest from reference TRBV7-3 and TRBJ2-3, the complete variable domain is GAGVSQTPSNKVTEKGKYVELRCDPISGHTALYWYRQSLGQGPEFLIYFQGTGAADDSGLPNDRFFAVRPEGSVSTLKIQRTERGDSAVYLCASSLTGGSYTDTQYFGPGTRLTVL.

The gene calls are TRBV5-8 and TRBJ2-1, with 7 nucleotides matching TRBD1. This CDR3 contains 14 residues. Germline loops: CDR1 SGHTS, CDR2 YDEGEE. J gave up 4 bases and V 2 bases, and 3 bases lay outside the gene matches. CDR3 coding DNA: TGTGCCAGCAGCTTCGGGACAGCTTACAATGAGCAGTTCTTC. Its protein is CASSFGTAYNEQFF. Supplemented by reference TRBV5-8 and TRBJ2-1, the full variable domain reads EAGVTQSPTHLIKTRGQQATLRCSPISGHTSVYWYQQALGLGLQFLLWYDEGEERNRGNFPPRFSGRQFPNYSSELNVNALELEDSALYLCASSFGTAYNEQFFGPGTRLTVL.

The chain carries TRBV9 and TRBJ1-1; no firm D call. The CDR3 runs to 15 residues. Germline V gene data show CDR1 as SGDLS and CDR2 as YYNGEE. Between the trimmed V and J ends, which lost 3 bases and 2 bases, there was a span of 14 bases. The DNA for the CDR3 is TGTGCCAGCAGCGCCCCCGGATCGGGAAACACTGAAGCTTTCTTT. Translation: CASSAPGSGNTEAFF.